These 8 T cell receptor beta chains were sequenced from one sample in a study of CD8 T cells in Susac syndrome. When the RNA was reverse transcribed, random hexamers were used with an input of roughly 0.45 to 1 ug. TCRdb passed the immunoSEQ multiplex PCR reads through MiXCR, listing each CDR3 protein once. There are 65,000 to 95,000 distinct CDR3 sequences in the sample; 94% occur only once, and about 0.99% lies in the top ten. Sequences were obtained from CD8+ T cells from PBMCs. The receptor set was obtained from a human donor with Susac syndrome.

This chain uses TRBV27 with TRBJ2-7; 12 nucleotides line up with TRBD2. This CDR3 is built from 16 residues. V lost 0 bases and J lost 0; bases outside the gene matches: 0. In germline, CDR1 is MNHEY, CDR2 SMNVEV (reference sequence). CDR3 bases: TGTGCCAGCAGTTTATCGACTAGCGGGAGCTCCTACGAGCAGTACTTC. This translates into CASSLSTSGSSYEQYF.

The chain employs TRBV7-6 and TRBJ2-3, with 8 bases matching TRBD1. CDR1 SGHVS and CDR2 FNYEAQ come from the germline V gene. The CDR3 is made up of 15 amino acids. V shed 5 bases, J shed 3 bases, and the junction held 7 bases outside the gene matches. This chain's CDR3 is CASSPTGAGTDTQYF. DNA for the CDR3: TGTGCCAGCAGCCCGACAGGGGCTGGGACAGATACGCAGTATTTT.

The V call is TRBV24-1, the J call TRBJ1-2; no definite D call. This CDR3 region has 13 residues. Trimming removed 2 bases from V and 4 bases from J, with 7 bases in between. In germline, CDR1 is KGHDR, CDR2 SFDVKD. The CDR3 nucleotides read TGTGCCACCAGTGATTATGGATTCTATGGCTACACCTTC. It is translated as CATSDYGFYGYTF.

The CDR3 DNA reads TGTGCCAGCAGTTCCACCTCCTACGAGCAGTACTTC. Translating gives CASSSTSYEQYF. The chain uses TRBV28 and TRBJ2-7; D gene uncertain. The CDR3 consists of 12 residues. CDR1 is MDHEN and CDR2 is SYDVKM in the germline V gene. Trimming took off 4 bases at V and 0 bases at J, with 4 bases between the two ends.

The chain recombines TRBV4-3 with TRBJ1-2; the D is unclear. Between the trimmed V and J ends, which lost 0 bases and 0 bases, there was a span of 17 bases. The CDR3 extends over 18 amino acids. Per the germline V gene, CDR1 is LGHNA and CDR2 is YSLEER. CDR3 protein: CASSQDPPGSASNYGYTF. The CDR3 DNA is TGCGCCAGCAGCCAAGACCCTCCTGGCTCGGCTTCTAACTATGGCTACACCTTC.

The rearrangement joins TRBV5-6 to TRBJ1-1; D ambiguous. V lost 2 bases, J lost 8 bases, and 7 bases lay in between. There are 11 residues in the CDR3. From germline, CDR1 is SGHDT and CDR2 YYEEEE. The CDR3 DNA follows: TGTGCCAGCAGCTTCAGCGGAGAAGCTTTCTTT. It yields the protein CASSFSGEAFF.

The chain uses TRBV24-1 and TRBJ2-2; the match to TRBD1 covers 9 bases. V lost 2 bases and J lost 8; bases outside the gene matches: 11. The length of the CDR3 is 17 residues. Per germline, CDR1 KGHDR and CDR2 SFDVKD. The CDR3 here is CATSDWGGQGDEGELFF. In nucleotides, the CDR3 is TGTGCCACCAGTGATTGGGGGGGACAGGGTGATGAAGGGGAGCTGTTTTTT.

The chain joins TRBV11-1 to TRBJ2-5, with D unclear. The CDR3 has 16 amino acids. Germline CDR1 reads SGHAT; CDR2 reads FQDESV (reference sequence). Trimming took 2 bases from V and 9 from J, leaving 22 bases between them. The CDR3 DNA sequence: TGTGCCAGCAGCTTAACTCCACTTGATAGCTTCCTGCCCCAGTACTTC. Its translation is CASSLTPLDSFLPQYF. The variable domain in full, with the rest retrieved from reference TRBV11-1 and TRBJ2-5, is EAEVAQSPRYKITEKSQAVAFWCDPISGHATLYWYRQILGQGPELLVQFQDESVVDDSQLPKDRFSAERLKGVDSTLKIQPAELGDSAMYLCASSLTPLDSFLPQYFGPGTRLLVL.